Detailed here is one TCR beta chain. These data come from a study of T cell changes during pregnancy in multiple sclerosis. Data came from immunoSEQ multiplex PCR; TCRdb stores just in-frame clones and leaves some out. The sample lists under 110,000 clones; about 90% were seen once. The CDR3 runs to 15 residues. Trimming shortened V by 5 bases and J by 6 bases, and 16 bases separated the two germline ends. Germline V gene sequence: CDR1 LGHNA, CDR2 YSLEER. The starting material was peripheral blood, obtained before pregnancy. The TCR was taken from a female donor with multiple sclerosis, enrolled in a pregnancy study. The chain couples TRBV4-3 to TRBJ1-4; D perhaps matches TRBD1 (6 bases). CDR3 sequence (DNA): TGCGCCAGCAGCAAAGCAGGGGCGACTTATGAAAAACTGTTTTTT. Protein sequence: CASSKAGATYEKLFF.